This record looks at one TCR beta chain sequence and its context. The data originate from a study of blood T cell repertoires in COVID-19. Across the study: Sources were T cells, B-cell-depleted T cells, or PBMCs; the material itself was cDNA or gDNA.

Adults between roughly 18 and 90 years of age took part from fewer than 30 US areas. Membership in each cohort depended on participant-reported clinical history. Donors in Cohort 3 counted as recovered after two negative PCRs, clearance, or symptom resolution. TCRdb's copy holds only in-frame clones and misses some; the assay was immunoSEQ multiplex PCR. This table holds about 300,000 clones, over 75% found once. The trim removed 5 bases at V and 0 bases at J, leaving 4 bases unmatched. This CDR3 has 15 residues. Germline V gene lookup returns CDR1 MNHEY and CDR2 SVGAGI. The genes are TRBV6-5 and TRBJ1-5; 7 positions agree with TRBD1. This TCR came from a man younger than 40 who had recovered from COVID-19. Sequencing input: PBMCs or T cells enriched from blood (not recorded which). Here the CDR3 reads CASSQGVYSNQPQHF. In DNA, the CDR3 is TGTGCCAGCAGTCAGGGGGTTTATAGCAATCAGCCCCAGCATTTT.